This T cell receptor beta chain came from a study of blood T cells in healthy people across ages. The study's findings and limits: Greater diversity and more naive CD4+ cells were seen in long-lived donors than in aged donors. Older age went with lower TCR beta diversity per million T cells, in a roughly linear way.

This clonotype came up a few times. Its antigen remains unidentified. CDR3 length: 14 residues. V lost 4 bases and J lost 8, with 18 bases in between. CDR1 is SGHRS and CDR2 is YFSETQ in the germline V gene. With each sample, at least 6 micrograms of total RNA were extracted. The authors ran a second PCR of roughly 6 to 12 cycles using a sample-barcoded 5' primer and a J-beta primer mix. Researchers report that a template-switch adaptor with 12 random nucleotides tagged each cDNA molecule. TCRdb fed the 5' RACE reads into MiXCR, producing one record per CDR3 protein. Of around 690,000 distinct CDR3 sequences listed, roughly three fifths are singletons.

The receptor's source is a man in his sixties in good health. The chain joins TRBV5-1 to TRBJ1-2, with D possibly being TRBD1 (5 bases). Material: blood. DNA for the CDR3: TGCGCCAGCAGCGTGTCCCCCGACAGTTCCGGCTACACCTTC. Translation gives CASSVSPDSSGYTF.